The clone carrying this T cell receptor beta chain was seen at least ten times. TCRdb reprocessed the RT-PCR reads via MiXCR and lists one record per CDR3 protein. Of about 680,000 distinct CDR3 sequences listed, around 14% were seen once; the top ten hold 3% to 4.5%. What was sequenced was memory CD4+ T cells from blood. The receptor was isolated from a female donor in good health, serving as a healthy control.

The CDR3 nucleotides read TGTGCCACCAGAGGACCTTGGGGGGATTACAATGAGCAGTTCTTC. This encodes CATRGPWGDYNEQFF. The chain has TRBV15 and TRBJ2-1; a weak D match, TRBD2 (6 bases). The germline V gene encodes CDR1 LNHNV and CDR2 YYDKDF (reference sequence). V lost 6 bases, J lost 4 bases, and 16 bases lay in between. This CDR3 has 15 residues. The complete variable domain, with remaining parts taken from reference TRBV15 and TRBJ2-1, reads DAMVIQNPRYQVTQFGKPVTLSCSQTLNHNVMYWYQQKSSQAPKLLFHYYDKDFNNEADTPDNFQSRRPNTSFCFLDIRSPGLGDTAMYLCATRGPWGDYNEQFFGPGTRLTVL.